Described below is a single TCR beta chain sequence and its context. The target antigen is unknown. The CDR3 has 14 residues. Germline lookup yields CDR1 SGHNT and CDR2 YYREEE (reference sequence). V was clipped by 3 bases and J by 3 bases, with 11 bases between them. Time point described: pre-sensitization, week 0. As to treatment: therapeutic diphenylcyclopropenone sensitization with weekly scalp DPC. Blood draws came before every patch-test application. Each donor was an alopecia patient between 18 and 70 years of age who qualified for DPC. The sample belongs to a study of human T cells and chemical hapten exposure. The overall study: Patch tests containing 0.01% DPC, applied to the upper back, were read at 6 days. Study outcomes and limitations: Counts of TCRs above 1 in 1000 frequency stayed unchanged with DPC sensitization.

One entry per CDR3 protein, called by TCRdb with MiXCR from the RACE reads. The table records about 51,000 distinct CDR3 sequences, over 8% of them present only once. The starting material was whole blood, obtained in connection with sensitization to the hapten diphenylcyclopropenone (DPC). This clonotype was sampled from a woman aged 40 to 50 with alopecia areata. Some clones in this sample may be carry-over from other donors' samples. This chain links TRBV5-4 with TRBJ2-3, with a weak D call TRBD2 (6 bases). CDR3 sequence: CASSSGGSTDTQYF. The CDR3 DNA reads TGTGCCAGCAGCTCCGGGGGTTCAACAGATACGCAGTATTTT.